The next 16 T cell receptor beta chains were all read from a single sample in a study of blood T cell repertoires in COVID-19. Clones were sequenced by immunoSEQ multiplex PCR, and TCRdb holds only the in-frame ones, with some missing. This table has 200,000 to 300,000 clones, about 68% appearing once. Material for sequencing was peripheral blood. The receptors come from a woman older than 75 with acute or convalescent COVID-19.

With regard to this clone: This sample includes further DNA sequences coding for the same CDR3. This chain joins TRBV20-1 and TRBJ1-1; D remains ambiguous. CDR3 size: 12 residues. V lost 3 bases and J 1 base, leaving 6 bases between the germline ends. The germline gives CDR1 DFQATT, CDR2 SNEGSKA (reference sequence). The CDR3 sequence: CSASRGNTEAFF. CDR3 sequence (DNA): TGCAGTGCTAGTCGGGGGAACACTGAAGCTTTCTTT.

The chain combines TRBV15 with TRBJ2-5; D gene ambiguous. Trimming took 0 bases from V and 5 from J, leaving 13 bases between them. Germline V gives CDR1 LNHNV, CDR2 YYDKDF (reference sequence). The CDR3 is 15 amino acids. The CDR3 bases are TGTGCCACCAGCAGAGATCGTGCAGGTGGCGAGACCCAGTACTTC. Amino acid sequence: CATSRDRAGGETQYF.

This clone appeared a few times. The rearrangement links TRBV4-3 to TRBJ2-2; TRBD2 matches at 11 bases. V lost 0 bases, J lost 2 bases, and 5 bases stayed unmatched. The CDR3 has 18 amino acids. The germline gives CDR1 LGHNA, CDR2 YSLEER. DNA of the CDR3: TGCGCCAGCAGCCAAGATTACCTAGCGGGGGGAAACACCGGGGAGCTGTTTTTT. Its protein is CASSQDYLAGGNTGELFF.

The J gene is TRBJ2-1, the V gene TRBV3-1 (or the pseudogene TRBV3-2), with D perhaps matching TRBD2 (6 bases). CDR3 length: 12 residues. Trimming took 4 bases from V and 12 from J, leaving 13 bases between them. Germline-derived CDR1 and CDR2 are LGHDT and YNNKEL (reference sequence). The CDR3 sequence: CASSLGGVGQFF. CDR3 coding DNA: TGTGCCAGCAGCCTCGGGGGAGTAGGGCAGTTCTTC.

The chain employs TRBV5-5 and TRBJ1-1; possibly TRBD1 for D (6 bases). V lost 1 base, J lost 6 bases, and 10 bases lay in between. The CDR3 consists of 13 residues. CDR1 SGHKS and CDR2 YYEKEE come from the germline V gene (reference sequence). In DNA form, the CDR3 reads TGTGCCAGCAGCTTGACAGGGAAGGCTGAAGCTTTCTTT. Its translation: CASSLTGKAEAFF.

This clone was seen many times. The chain couples TRBV25-1 to TRBJ2-7; TRBD1 agrees at 7 bases. This CDR3 is built from 13 residues. V gave up 10 bases and J gave up 3 bases; unmatched junction bases: 9. CDR1 is MGHDK and CDR2 is SYGVNS in the germline V gene. The CDR3 DNA follows: TGTGCCACCGCCCCGACAGGGTACTACGAGCAGTACTTC. Protein product: CATAPTGYYEQYF.

Here the CDR3 DNA reads TGTGCCAGCAGCTTCCCGGGACAGGGGACCGAGCAGTACTTC. It is translated as CASSFPGQGTEQYF. V usage is TRBV7-9 and J usage is TRBJ2-7, with 10 bases fitting TRBD1. Trimming at V came to 3 bases and at J to 6 bases, leaving 5 bases not matched to a gene. CDR3 length: 14 residues. The germline gives CDR1 SEHNR, CDR2 FQNEAQ (reference sequence).

V is TRBV5-5 and J is TRBJ2-7, with TRBD2 matching 7 bases. The ends lost 6 bases at V and 0 bases at J; junction bases unmatched: 12. The CDR3 is 16 residues long. The germline V gene has CDR1 SGHKS and CDR2 YYEKEE (reference sequence). The CDR3 nucleotides read TGTGCCAGCACGCGAACTAGCGCGGCGAGCTCCTACGAGCAGTACTTC. Its protein is CASTRTSAASSYEQYF. Using reference TRBV5-5 and TRBJ2-7 for the parts outside the CDR3, the full variable domain is DAGVTQSPTHLIKTRGQQVTLRCSPISGHKSVSWYQQVLGQGPQFIFQYYEKEERGRGNFPDRFSARQFPNYSSELNVNALLLGDSALYLCASTRTSAASSYEQYFGPGTRLTVT.

This chain uses TRBV7-6 with TRBJ2-3; TRBD2 matches 10 bases. The V gene's germline CDR1 is SGHVS and CDR2 FNYEAQ. The trim removed 4 bases at V and 4 bases at J, leaving 8 bases unmatched. The CDR3 length is 16 residues. The CDR3: CASSSSAGGQADTQYF. Here the CDR3 DNA reads TGTGCCAGCAGCTCCTCAGCGGGGGGGCAAGCAGATACGCAGTATTTT.

V usage is TRBV5-1 and J usage is TRBJ2-3; 8 bases map to TRBD1. Losses at the gene ends were 4 bases for V and 1 base for J; bases not matched to a gene: 5. Germline V gives CDR1 SGHRS, CDR2 YFSETQ. The CDR3 extends over 15 amino acids. The CDR3 DNA sequence: TGCGCCAGCAGCCGCGACAGGGGCGGCACAGATACGCAGTATTTT. This gives the protein CASSRDRGGTDTQYF. Together with reference TRBV5-1 and TRBJ2-3, the CDR3 gives the full variable domain: KAGVTQTPRYLIKTRGQQVTLSCSPISGHRSVSWYQQTPGQGLQFLFEYFSETQRNKGNFPGRFSGRQFSNSRSEMNVSTLELGDSALYLCASSRDRGGTDTQYFGPGTRLTVL.

The V and J genes are TRBV9 and TRBJ2-3, with a tentative D call TRBD2 (6 bases). The V end lost 5 bases, the J end lost 0 bases, and 10 bases lay between the germline ends. This CDR3 has 14 amino acids. Germline CDR1 reads SGDLS; CDR2 reads YYNGEE. The CDR3 is CASSGGLSTDTQYF. The DNA of the CDR3 is TGTGCCAGCAGTGGGGGACTGAGCACAGATACGCAGTATTTT.

The gene calls are TRBV6-4 and TRBJ1-3; D may be TRBD1 (6 bases). The V end was cut by 10 bases, the J end by 0 bases, with 22 bases between. From germline, CDR1 is MRHNA and CDR2 SNTAGT. The CDR3 is 17 amino acids. The CDR3 loop reads CANLGGQRRISGNTIYF. Here the CDR3 DNA reads TGTGCCAACCTCGGGGGGCAACGACGGATCTCTGGAAACACCATATATTTT.

This clone came up a few times. CDR3 region: CALRQGPNTEAFF. The CDR3 nucleotides read TGTGCCCTCAGACAGGGCCCGAACACTGAAGCTTTCTTT. The chain links TRBV30 to TRBJ1-1; TRBD1 matches at 7 bases. The CDR3 is made up of 13 amino acids. Looked up from germline, CDR1 is GTSNPN and CDR2 is SVGIG (reference sequence). V dropped 8 bases and J dropped 1; count of bases not matched to a gene: 7.

This chain joins TRBV6-5 and TRBJ1-2; D uncertain. This CDR3 has 13 amino acids. CDR1 and CDR2 from the germline V gene are MNHEY and SVGAGI. Trimming took off 5 bases at V and 4 bases at J, with 11 bases between the two ends. This CDR3 reads CASSLLGAYGYTF. CDR3 in DNA: TGTGCCAGCAGTCTACTGGGAGCCTATGGCTACACCTTC.

This rearrangement joins TRBV19 to TRBJ2-2; D ambiguous. This CDR3 has 15 residues. The germline CDR1 and CDR2 sequences are LNHDA and SQIVND (reference sequence). V dropped 1 base and J dropped 3 bases, with 9 bases sitting between them. The CDR3 bases are TGTGCCAGTAGTATAGTCGCCAGATACACCGGGGAGCTGTTTTTT. Amino acid sequence: CASSIVARYTGELFF.

The chain couples TRBV5-5 to TRBJ1-6, with TRBD1 matching over 9 bases. Germline CDR1 SGHKS, CDR2 YYEKEE (reference sequence). V lost 1 base to trimming and J lost 9 bases; unmatched junction nucleotides: 5. The CDR3 has 15 residues. CDR3: CASSLTDRGFSPLHF. The DNA for the CDR3 is TGTGCCAGCAGCTTGACGGACAGGGGATTTTCACCCCTCCACTTT. The variable domain in full, with the rest retrieved from reference TRBV5-5 and TRBJ1-6, is DAGVTQSPTHLIKTRGQQVTLRCSPISGHKSVSWYQQVLGQGPQFIFQYYEKEERGRGNFPDRFSARQFPNYSSELNVNALLLGDSALYLCASSLTDRGFSPLHFGNGTRLTVT.